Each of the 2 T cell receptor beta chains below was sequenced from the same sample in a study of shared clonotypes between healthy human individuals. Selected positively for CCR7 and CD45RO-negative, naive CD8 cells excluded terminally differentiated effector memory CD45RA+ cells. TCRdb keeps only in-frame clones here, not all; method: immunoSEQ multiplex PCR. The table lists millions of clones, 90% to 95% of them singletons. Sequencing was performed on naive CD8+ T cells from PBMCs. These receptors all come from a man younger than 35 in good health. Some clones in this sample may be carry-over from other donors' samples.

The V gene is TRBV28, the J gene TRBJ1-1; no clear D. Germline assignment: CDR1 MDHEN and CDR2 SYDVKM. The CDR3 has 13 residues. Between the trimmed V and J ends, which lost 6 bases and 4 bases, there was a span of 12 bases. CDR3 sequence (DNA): TGTGCCAGCAGCCTACAGAGAGTCACTGAAGCTTTCTTT. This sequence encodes CASSLQRVTEAFF.

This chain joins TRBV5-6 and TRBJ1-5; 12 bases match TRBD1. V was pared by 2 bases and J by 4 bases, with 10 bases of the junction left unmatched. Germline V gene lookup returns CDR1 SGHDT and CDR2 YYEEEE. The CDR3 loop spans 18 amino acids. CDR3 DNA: TGTGCCAGCAGCTTTGCGGGACAGGGGGCCGCGGGAAATCAGCCCCAGCATTTT. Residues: CASSFAGQGAAGNQPQHF. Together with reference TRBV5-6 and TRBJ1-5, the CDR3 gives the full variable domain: DAGVTQSPTHLIKTRGQQVTLRCSPKSGHDTVSWYQQALGQGPQFIFQYYEEEERQRGNFPDRFSGHQFPNYSSELNVNALLLGDSALYLCASSFAGQGAAGNQPQHFGDGTRLSIL.